Detailed here is one T cell receptor (beta chain). Its antigen is not identified. Via MiXCR, TCRdb re-called the reads, giving one row per CDR3 protein. The sample includes a few hundred thousand distinct CDR3 sequences, approximately 42% of them seen just once. The data originate from a study of T cell repertoires in cytomegalovirus infection. For the study at large: Recently identified HLA-C-restricted and well-studied HLA-B-restricted CMV epitopes were used. Public TCR beta signature analysis indicated the presence of both CMV infection and matching HLA type. Study-level results: Totalled public TCR beta family frequency picked out people who carried CMV plus the relevant HLA. HLA-C-restricted CMV clonotypes gave the most frequent clonotype in two of eight donors.

This receptor was obtained from a human donor in good health (CMV status not recorded). Some clones in this sample may be carry-over from other donors' samples. The sample was cultured PBMCs, taken from culture after CMV antigen stimulation.

The CDR3 bases are TGTGCCATGGGCGAAAACTCCTACGAGCAGTACTTC. Its protein is CAMGENSYEQYF. The chain is built from TRBV10-3 and TRBJ2-7; no reliable D call. This CDR3 has 12 residues. The V end lost 9 bases, the J end lost 0 bases, and 9 bases lay between the germline ends. The germline V gene encodes CDR1 ENHRY and CDR2 SYGVKD.